These 12 T cell receptor beta chains came from one sample sequenced in a study of shared clonotypes between healthy human individuals. Repertoires were generated with immunoSEQ multiplex PCR, while TCRdb's copy carries only in-frame clones and drops some. The sample shows some 2,500,000 clones, 93% of them seen only once. The sequenced material came from naive CD4+ T cells from PBMCs. Described subset: CD45RA+ positively selected. The receptors were sampled from a man between 18 and 29 years old in good health. Some clones in this sample may be carry-over from other donors' samples.

The V call is TRBV11-1, the J call TRBJ2-5, with unresolved D. The CDR3 consists of 12 residues. CDR1 and CDR2 from the germline V gene are SGHAT and FQDESV (reference sequence). Trimming removed 5 bases from V and 2 bases from J, with 6 bases in between. In nucleotides, the CDR3 is TGTGCCAGCAGCGCCCCACAAGAGACCCAGTACTTC. This translates into CASSAPQETQYF.

V and J are TRBV7-9 and TRBJ2-1; a possible D gene is TRBD2 (6 bases). The CDR3 contains 19 residues. Per germline, CDR1 SEHNR and CDR2 FQNEAQ (reference sequence). V was trimmed by 1 base and J by 8 bases, leaving 27 bases between them. CDR3 DNA sequence: TGTGCCAGCAGCTTAGGAGTCGGGAGAACGAGGGGATCGTCACATGAGCAGTTCTTC. Translated, it gives CASSLGVGRTRGSSHEQFF.

The chain couples TRBV14 to TRBJ2-3; D is perhaps TRBD2 (5 bases). The length of the CDR3 is 12 residues. V lost 4 bases and J lost 9, with 11 bases in between. Germline-derived CDR1 and CDR2 are SGHDN and FVKESK. Written as DNA, the CDR3 is TGTGCCAGCAGCCCCGGGATAGACACGCAGTATTTT. This sequence encodes CASSPGIDTQYF.

Here the CDR3 DNA reads TGTGCCAGCAGCTTTGAAGGTGTAGAGACCCAGTACTTC. Protein: CASSFEGVETQYF. The chain recombines TRBV7-2 with TRBJ2-5; D gene uncertain. Germline CDR1 is SGHTA and CDR2 is FQGNSA. The CDR3 extends over 13 amino acids. V gave up 3 bases and J gave up 4 bases, with 9 bases separating them.

This clone was recorded once. J is TRBJ1-1 and V is TRBV7-6; a possible D gene is TRBD1 (5 bases). The CDR3 has 15 amino acids. Germline lookup yields CDR1 SGHVS and CDR2 FNYEAQ. V was pared by 5 bases and J by 6 bases, with 19 bases between. CDR3: CASSASGFMGAEAFF. DNA for the CDR3: TGTGCCAGCAGCGCCTCGGGTTTTATGGGGGCTGAAGCTTTCTTT.

The V and J genes are TRBV7-2 and TRBJ2-1, with 8 bases that match TRBD2. Germline CDR1 reads SGHTA; CDR2 reads FQGNSA. Trimming removed 7 bases from V and 16 bases from J; junction bases left unmatched: 15. This CDR3 is 13 amino acids long. The CDR3 coding sequence is TGTGCCAGCAATACACCTCGGGGGGGGAGCCCCTTCTTC. This codes for CASNTPRGGSPFF.

This chain uses TRBV6-6 with TRBJ1-1; no clear D. The CDR3 is made up of 15 amino acids. Germline V lookup: CDR1 MNHNY, CDR2 SVGAGI (reference sequence). V was trimmed by 5 bases and J by 2 bases, leaving 15 bases between them. The CDR3: CASSHRHVGNTEAFF. The CDR3 bases are TGTGCCAGCAGTCACCGCCACGTAGGCAACACTGAAGCTTTCTTT.

This sequence joins TRBV27 and TRBJ2-7, with 7 bases identical to TRBD2. The CDR3 is made up of 18 amino acids. V shed 6 bases and J 6 bases; nucleotides not matched to a gene: 23. Per the germline V gene, CDR1 is MNHEY and CDR2 is SMNVEV (reference sequence). This chain's CDR3 is CASSTPGTTSLGVGEQYF. CDR3 DNA: TGTGCCAGCAGCACACCCGGGACTACATCCTTAGGAGTGGGCGAGCAGTACTTC.

As DNA, the CDR3 is TGTGCCAGCTTGCTCAACAGGGGTGGAAACACCATATATTTT. It specifies CASLLNRGGNTIYF. The rearrangement links TRBV6-1 to TRBJ1-3; 7 bases fit TRBD1. Per the germline V gene, CDR1 is MNHNS and CDR2 is SASEGT. With 8 bases clipped from V and 3 bases from J, the junction kept 7 bases outside the gene matches. The CDR3 contains 14 residues.

The CDR3 DNA reads as TGTGCCAGCAGCTTCATTCAGGAGTCTAACTATGGCTACACCTTC. It translates to CASSFIQESNYGYTF. V is TRBV7-9 and J is TRBJ1-2, with D unclear. Germline CDR1 reads SEHNR; CDR2 reads FQNEAQ (reference sequence). The V gene lost 3 bases and the J gene lost 0 bases, with 11 bases spanning the gap. This CDR3 has 15 residues. The full variable domain, completed using reference TRBV7-9 and TRBJ1-2, is DTGVSQNPRHKITKRGQNVTFRCDPISEHNRLYWYRQTLGQGPEFLTYFQNEAQLEKSRLLSDRFSAERPKGSFSTLEIQRTEQGDSAMYLCASSFIQESNYGYTFGSGTRLTVV.

V gene TRBV2 combines with J gene TRBJ1-1; D remains unclear. The germline gives CDR1 SNHLY, CDR2 FYNNEI. The V end was cut by 6 bases, the J end by 6 bases, with 11 bases between. The CDR3 length is 12 residues. CDR3 coding DNA: TGTGCCAGCAGGGACCCCGGGTCTGAAGCTTTCTTT. This sequence encodes CASRDPGSEAFF.

The V gene is TRBV15, the J gene TRBJ1-2, with 8 bases aligning to TRBD1. This CDR3 comprises 13 residues. With V trimmed by 5 bases and J by 8 bases, 7 bases remained unmatched. Germline V CDR1 and CDR2: LNHNV, YYDKDF (reference sequence). The CDR3 DNA reads as TGTGCCACCAGCTCCCAGACAGGGGCGGGCTACACCTTC. As protein: CATSSQTGAGYTF.